Following are 8 T cell receptor beta chains from one sample sequenced in a study of TIL therapy for anti-PD-1-resistant metastatic lung cancer. This was the immunoSEQ v3 assay. TCRdb's copy holds only in-frame clones and misses some; the assay was immunoSEQ multiplex PCR. The profile covers 9,000 to 9,500 clones, with 76% appearing a single time and 9.5% to 12% taken by the ten largest. The time point here: pre-treatment sample, taken before nivolumab and TIL therapy. Tumor tissue came from excised metastases, mostly pleural nodules or supraclavicular lymph nodes. The source material was tumor tissue, sampled at baseline. These receptors came from a person aged 25-85 years with non-small cell lung cancer.

The V gene is TRBV7-2, the J gene TRBJ1-1; D is unresolved. The V end lost 1 base, the J end lost 4 bases, and 16 bases lay between the germline ends. Germline V gives CDR1 SGHTA, CDR2 FQGNSA. This CDR3 is built from 16 residues. As DNA, the CDR3 is TGTGCCAGCAGCTTAGGGCAGGCTTGGCTTTTCACTGAAGCTTTCTTT. It yields the protein CASSLGQAWLFTEAFF.

This clone was detected once. V usage is TRBV4-3 and J usage is TRBJ2-2; tentative D call: TRBD1 (6 bases). Germline assignment: CDR1 LGHNA and CDR2 YSLEER. The germline V and J ends were trimmed by 0 bases and 7 bases, with 9 bases remaining between them. The CDR3 covers 14 residues. The CDR3 loop is CASSQEAGDGELFF. In DNA form, the CDR3 reads TGCGCCAGCAGCCAAGAAGCAGGGGACGGGGAGCTGTTTTTT.

This clone was seen a handful of times. This rearrangement joins TRBV15 to TRBJ1-6; tentatively, D is TRBD1 (6 bases). CDR1 is LNHNV, CDR2 YYDKDF, per germline (reference sequence). Deletions cut 9 bases from V and 9 bases from J, with 18 bases between. The CDR3 runs to 14 residues. CDR3 region: CATREQGGGSPLHF. The CDR3, as DNA: TGTGCCACTAGAGAACAAGGGGGTGGTTCACCCCTCCACTTT. The entire variable domain, with the rest obtained from reference TRBV15 and TRBJ1-6, is as follows: DAMVIQNPRYQVTQFGKPVTLSCSQTLNHNVMYWYQQKSSQAPKLLFHYYDKDFNNEADTPDNFQSRRPNTSFCFLDIRSPGLGDTAMYLCATREQGGGSPLHFGNGTRLTVT.

This clone was observed a single time. The rearrangement joins TRBV28 to TRBJ2-1, with D possibly TRBD1 on 6 matching bases. The CDR3 sequence is 15 residues long. CDR1 and CDR2 (germline): MDHEN, SYDVKM. The V and J ends lost 2 bases and 8 bases respectively, with 16 bases between them. The CDR3 is CASSLGAGVWDEQFF. In DNA form, the CDR3 reads TGTGCCAGCAGTTTAGGGGCAGGGGTGTGGGATGAGCAGTTCTTC. Complete variable domain (other parts from reference TRBV28 and TRBJ2-1): DVKVTQSSRYLVKRTGEKVFLECVQDMDHENMFWYRQDPGLGLRLIYFSYDVKMKEKGDIPEGYSVSREKKERFSLILESASTNQTSMYLCASSLGAGVWDEQFFGPGTRLTVL.

The chain carries TRBV6-5 and TRBJ1-1; D is unclear. CDR1 is MNHEY, CDR2 SVGAGI, per germline. The V end was cut by 4 bases, the J end by 1 base, with 7 bases between. The CDR3 is made up of 13 amino acids. CDR3: CASSLSENTEAFF. CDR3 DNA sequence: TGTGCCAGCAGTTTGAGTGAGAACACTGAAGCTTTCTTT.

This clone was seen a few times. The chain carries TRBV10-3 and TRBJ1-3, with D perhaps TRBD1 (5 bases). The CDR3 has 13 residues. The ends were cut back, 8 bases at V and 0 bases at J, with 8 bases in the middle. Germline loops: CDR1 ENHRY, CDR2 SYGVKD. CDR3 in amino acids: CAIGTDSGNTIYF. The CDR3 nucleotides read TGTGCCATCGGGACCGACTCTGGAAACACCATATATTTT.

V gene TRBV4-3 combines with J gene TRBJ1-4, with no clear D. With 1 base removed from V and 8 bases from J, the gap between germline ends came to 5 bases. The CDR3 runs 12 residues. Looked up from germline, CDR1 is LGHNA and CDR2 is YSLEER. CDR3: CASSQASEKLFF. The CDR3 coding sequence is TGCGCCAGCAGCCAAGCATCGGAAAAACTGTTTTTT.

This chain connects TRBV6-6 to TRBJ2-3; 8 nucleotides agree with TRBD2. The CDR3 contains 15 residues. Germline V lookup: CDR1 MNHNY, CDR2 SVGAGI (reference sequence). J lost 5 bases, V lost 4 bases, and 8 bases had no gene match. The CDR3 protein is CASSFVGLAGDTQYF. CDR3 in DNA: TGTGCCAGCAGTTTCGTAGGACTAGCAGGAGATACGCAGTATTTT.